The 23 T cell receptor beta chains below were found in one sample sequenced in a study of Ad26.COV2.S vaccination and SARS-CoV-2 variants. Treatment given: about 20 received Ad26.COV2.S at low or high dose, single or two shots; about 5 received placebo; per-sample allocation not given. Sampling happened 63 days after the first vaccine or placebo injection. Sequencing used immunoSEQ multiplex PCR; TCRdb keeps in-frame clones, though not all of them. The table records about 420,000 clones, more than 75% of them present only once. Specimen: peripheral blood, collected in a trial of Ad26.COV2.S vaccine versus placebo. The receptors were sampled from a person between 18 and 60 years old who received the Ad26.COV2.S COVID-19 vaccine or a placebo.

The V gene is TRBV5-1, the J gene TRBJ1-5; D unclear. The V gene lost 0 bases and the J gene lost 1 base, with 14 bases spanning the gap. The CDR3 contains 17 residues. CDR1 and CDR2 from the germline V gene are SGHRS and YFSETQ. The CDR3 DNA is TGCGCCAGCAGCTTGGGCCGGCCGTTTATCAGCAATCAGCCCCAGCATTTT. Its translation is CASSLGRPFISNQPQHF.

V is TRBV6-5 and J is TRBJ1-2; perhaps TRBD1 as D (5 bases). Germline CDR1 and CDR2: MNHEY and SVGAGI. Trimming pared 6 bases from V and 4 bases from J, leaving 15 bases between. The length of the CDR3 is 14 residues. The CDR3 here is CASRRKPGGYGYTF. The CDR3 DNA is TGTGCCAGCAGGCGCAAGCCGGGGGGCTATGGCTACACCTTC.

Only one count was recorded for this clone. The chain links TRBV7-7 to TRBJ2-2, with D possibly TRBD1 on 6 matching bases. CDR1 and CDR2 from the germline V gene are SSHAT and FNYEAQ (reference sequence). This CDR3 comprises 15 residues. Trimming stripped 4 bases from V and 4 bases from J, with 13 bases between. Written as DNA, the CDR3 is TGTGCCAGCAGCTCCTACAGGGATTCCACCGGGGAGCTGTTTTTT. It is translated as CASSSYRDSTGELFF. Full variable domain (rest looked up from reference TRBV7-7 and TRBJ2-2): GAGVSQSPRYKVTKRGQDVTLRCDPISSHATLYWYQQALGQGPEFLTYFNYEAQPDKSGLPSDRFSAERPEGSISTLTIQRTEQRDSAMYRCASSSYRDSTGELFFGEGSRLTVL.

The CDR3 protein is CASSVSLAGDGETQYF. The CDR3 region has the DNA TGTGCCAGCAGTGTTTCACTAGCGGGGGACGGGGAGACCCAGTACTTC. V usage is TRBV6-1 and J usage is TRBJ2-5; 11 bases agree with TRBD2. The germline CDR1 and CDR2 sequences are MNHNS and SASEGT. Trimming cost V 4 bases and J 5 bases; bases outside gene matches: 9. The CDR3 is made up of 16 amino acids.

This clone was observed a single time. V and J are TRBV5-1 and TRBJ1-1; D is ambiguous. The germline V and J ends were trimmed by 4 bases and 1 base, with 14 bases remaining between them. The CDR3 spans 15 residues. In germline, CDR1 is SGHRS, CDR2 YFSETQ. CDR3 sequence reads: CASSPSSLTNTEAFF. The CDR3 nucleotides read TGCGCCAGCAGCCCATCAAGTTTGACGAACACTGAAGCTTTCTTT.

The rearrangement joins TRBV19 to TRBJ1-1; D is uncertain. CDR3 length equals 13 residues. Trimming removed 2 bases from V and 3 bases from J, with 7 bases in between. CDR1 and CDR2 from the germline V gene are LNHDA and SQIVND (reference sequence). For the CDR3, the DNA is TGTGCCAGTAGTATAAATGGGGACACTGAAGCTTTCTTT. Encoded protein: CASSINGDTEAFF. Combining the CDR3 with reference TRBV19 and TRBJ1-1 gives the whole variable domain DGGITQSPKYLFRKEGQNVTLSCEQNLNHDAMYWYRQDPGQGLRLIYYSQIVNDFQKGDIAEGYSVSREKKESFPLTVTSAQKNPTAFYLCASSINGDTEAFFGQGTRLTVV.

J is TRBJ2-7 and V is TRBV18; weak D call: TRBD1 (6 bases). Looked up from germline, CDR1 is KGHSH and CDR2 is LQKENI. This CDR3 has 17 amino acids. V was cut by 1 base and J by 2 bases, with 18 bases left in between. The CDR3 reads CASSPLFLQTGTYEQYF. The CDR3 DNA is TGTGCCAGCTCACCACTTTTCCTCCAGACAGGCACCTACGAGCAGTACTTC.

The table lists this clone with a count of one. This chain uses TRBV19 with TRBJ2-3, with TRBD2 identical over 7 bases. This CDR3 spans 15 amino acids. Per germline, CDR1 LNHDA and CDR2 SQIVND (reference sequence). Trimming removed 6 bases from V and 7 bases from J; junction bases left unmatched: 13. The CDR3 region is CASSPLAGADNTQYF. The CDR3 bases are TGTGCCAGTAGCCCACTCGCGGGAGCAGATAATACGCAGTATTTT.

The genes are TRBV30 and TRBJ1-5; D gene uncertain. Germline loops: CDR1 GTSNPN, CDR2 SVGIG (reference sequence). The CDR3 consists of 15 residues. Between the trimmed V and J ends, which lost 4 bases and 9 bases, there was a span of 22 bases. The DNA for the CDR3 is TGTGCCTGGAACTCTAAGGGCAGGCACTGGCGGCCCCAGCATTTT. It encodes CAWNSKGRHWRPQHF.

J is TRBJ2-7 and V is TRBV15; a weak D match, TRBD1 (5 bases). The CDR3 consists of 13 residues. CDR1 is LNHNV and CDR2 is YYDKDF in the germline V gene (reference sequence). V lost 3 bases and J 3 bases, leaving 9 bases between the germline ends. CDR3 amino acids: CATSSDRGYEQYF. CDR3 nucleotide sequence: TGTGCCACCAGCAGTGATAGGGGCTACGAGCAGTACTTC.

V usage is TRBV18 and J usage is TRBJ1-4; D gene uncertain. Germline CDR1 KGHSH, CDR2 LQKENI. The CDR3 extends over 11 amino acids. Trimming shortened V by 6 bases and J by 6 bases, and 5 bases separated the two germline ends. CDR3 nucleotides: TGTGCCAGCTCCGAACATGAAAAACTGTTTTTT. It encodes CASSEHEKLFF.

This rearrangement joins TRBV2 to TRBJ2-7; TRBD1 agrees at 11 bases. J gave up 5 bases and V 6 bases, and 9 bases lay outside the gene matches. This CDR3 region has 15 residues. CDR1 and CDR2 from the germline V gene are SNHLY and FYNNEI. CDR3 residues: CASRGDRGSFHEQYF. CDR3 DNA sequence: TGTGCCAGCAGGGGGGACAGGGGGAGTTTTCACGAGCAGTACTTC.

For this clone: The DNA is omitted, as the CDR3 cannot be located on it reliably, and the CDR3 follows TCRdb's listing. The rearrangement links TRBV21-1 to TRBJ2-6. TRBV21-1 is assigned pseudogene status. Counting both end residues, the CDR3 totals 18 amino acids. This chain's CDR3 is CASSKAKPVGSGANVLTF.

CDR3 in DNA: TGCAGCGTTGAATTTGAGCGGGGCTTCTACAATGAGCAGTTCTTC. This translates into CSVEFERGFYNEQFF. J is TRBJ2-1 and V is TRBV29-1; 7 nucleotides agree with TRBD2. V lost 2 bases, J lost 3 bases, and 7 bases stayed unmatched. Per germline, CDR1 SQVTM and CDR2 ANQGSEA. The CDR3 has 15 residues.

DNA of the CDR3: TGTGCCAGCAGTTTTGACAGAACCTACGAGCAGTACTTC. It translates to CASSFDRTYEQYF. The chain has TRBV12-3 or TRBV12-4 and TRBJ2-7; D is perhaps TRBD1 (5 bases). V dropped 3 bases and J dropped 2 bases, with 8 bases sitting between them. CDR3 size: 13 residues.

The chain carries TRBV7-2 and TRBJ2-5, with 7 bases aligning to TRBD1. Germline V gives CDR1 SGHTA, CDR2 FQGNSA. The CDR3 is 15 amino acids. After removal of 6 bases from V and 1 base from J, the junction contained 8 bases not matched to a gene. Written as DNA, the CDR3 is TGTGCCAGCAGTCGGGACAGCTTAATCCAAGAGACCCAGTACTTC. Translation gives CASSRDSLIQETQYF.

This chain connects TRBV4-3 to TRBJ1-1; 12 bases are shared with TRBD1. Germline V lookup: CDR1 LGHNA, CDR2 YSLEER. J lost 11 bases, V lost 4 bases, and 17 bases had no gene match. CDR3 length: 17 amino acids. DNA of the CDR3: TGCGCCAGCAGCCGGTCCGGGACAGGGGGCGAGAGGCTGCGTGCTTTCTTT. This translates into CASSRSGTGGERLRAFF.

This sequence joins TRBV10-2 and TRBJ2-7, with TRBD2 as a possible D gene (6 bases). Germline V gene sequence: CDR1 WSHSY, CDR2 SAAADI. The CDR3 runs 14 residues. Deletions cut 6 bases from V and 2 bases from J, with 14 bases between. The CDR3 loop reads CASRRRGTTYEQYF. CDR3 nucleotide sequence: TGCGCCAGCAGACGGCGGGGAACTACCTACGAGCAGTACTTC.

The chain joins TRBV6-5 to TRBJ1-5; TRBD1 matches at 12 bases. The germline CDR1 and CDR2 sequences are MNHEY and SVGAGI. This CDR3 has 15 residues. V lost 6 bases, J lost 2 bases, and 2 bases stayed unmatched. The CDR3 DNA sequence: TGTGCCAGCAGGGGGACAGGGGGCGGCAATCAGCCCCAGCATTTT. Translating it yields CASRGTGGGNQPQHF.

The rearrangement joins TRBV30 to TRBJ2-4, with D possibly called TRBD1 or TRBD2 (6 bases each). The germline V and J ends were trimmed by 2 bases and 11 bases, with 28 bases remaining between them. The CDR3 length is 17 residues. Looked up from germline, CDR1 is GTSNPN and CDR2 is SVGIG (reference sequence). DNA for the CDR3: TGTGCCTGGAGTACCGCGGGGCTAGGGGGGACGGTAGCGGTTCAGTACTTC. Encoded protein: CAWSTAGLGGTVAVQYF.

This clone was counted a single time. This chain links TRBV2 with TRBJ1-2; D gene uncertain. CDR3 length: 13 amino acids. V gave up 3 bases and J gave up 3 bases, with 8 bases separating them. Germline V lookup: CDR1 SNHLY, CDR2 FYNNEI. CDR3 region: CASSDPEDYGYTF. CDR3 DNA sequence: TGTGCCAGCAGTGACCCGGAAGACTATGGCTACACCTTC.

This rearrangement joins TRBV30 to TRBJ1-5, with D possibly being TRBD1 (5 bases). In germline, CDR1 is GTSNPN, CDR2 SVGIG (reference sequence). The germline V and J ends were trimmed by 0 bases and 6 bases, with 12 bases remaining between them. CDR3 length equals 14 residues. The CDR3 nucleotides are TGTGCCTGGAGTGTACGGGGGTCGGGTCAGCCCCAGCATTTT. As protein: CAWSVRGSGQPQHF.

This clone was counted a single time. The rearrangement uses TRBV7-2 and TRBJ2-7; 14 nucleotides line up with TRBD2. Per germline, CDR1 SGHTA and CDR2 FQGNSA. V lost 5 bases, J lost 6 bases, and 9 bases stayed unmatched. The CDR3 totals 16 residues. The CDR3 sequence is CASSPRTSGGRGEQYF. The CDR3 DNA reads as TGTGCCAGCAGCCCGAGGACTAGCGGGGGGAGGGGCGAGCAGTACTTC.